One and the same sample provided the 25 T cell receptor beta chains below, sequenced in a study of T cell repertoires in cytomegalovirus infection. Antigen specificity for these receptors is unknown. MiXCR, applied by TCRdb to the reads, yields one record per CDR3 protein. The table shows 830,000 or so distinct CDR3 sequences, with about 33% occurring only once. Material: cultured CD8+ T cells from PBMCs, obtained from culture after CMV antigen stimulation. The receptors here all came from a human donor in good health (CMV status not recorded). Some clones in this sample may be carry-over from other donors' samples.

This clonotype was detected a few times. The V gene is TRBV7-9, the J gene TRBJ2-1; possibly TRBD1 for D (5 bases). Germline CDR1 SEHNR, CDR2 FQNEAQ (reference sequence). The V end lost 5 bases, the J end lost 10 bases, and 15 bases lay between the germline ends. This CDR3 contains 13 residues. This chain's CDR3 is CASSPKSQEEQFF. As DNA, the CDR3 is TGTGCCAGCAGCCCGAAGTCACAGGAGGAGCAGTTCTTC.

The chain joins TRBV4-1 to TRBJ2-1; 7 bases match TRBD1. Germline V gene data show CDR1 as MGHRA and CDR2 as YSYEKL. The CDR3 length is 16 residues. The J segment lost 8 bases and the V segment lost 0 bases, leaving 10 bases of the junction unmatched. This CDR3 is CASSQEGWDSDDEQFF. In nucleotides, the CDR3 is TGCGCCAGCAGCCAAGAAGGCTGGGACAGCGACGATGAGCAGTTCTTC.

The genes are TRBV6-5 and TRBJ2-7; D unclear. Deletions cut 0 bases from V and 0 bases from J, with 9 bases between. The CDR3 sequence is 15 residues long. Germline loops: CDR1 MNHEY, CDR2 SVGAGI. CDR3 sequence (DNA): TGTGCCAGCAGTTACTCGACGTGGGCCTCCTACGAGCAGTACTTC. It translates to CASSYSTWASYEQYF.

This clonotype was seen only a few times. The chain is built from TRBV4-1 and TRBJ2-6; no clear D. The length of the CDR3 is 15 residues. CDR1 and CDR2 (germline): MGHRA, YSYEKL. V shed 8 bases and J shed 3 bases, with 14 bases lying between them. CDR3 amino acids: CASRSIILGANVLTF. Written as DNA, the CDR3 is TGCGCCAGCCGGTCTATAATACTTGGGGCCAACGTCCTGACTTTC.

The rearrangement links TRBV7-6 to TRBJ2-2, with TRBD2 as a possible D gene (5 bases). CDR3 length equals 16 residues. CDR1 is SGHVS and CDR2 is FNYEAQ in the germline V gene. The germline V and J ends were trimmed by 6 bases and 4 bases, with 18 bases remaining between them. CDR3 protein: CASSFPEGIGTGELFF. CDR3 DNA sequence: TGTGCCAGCAGTTTCCCAGAGGGAATCGGCACCGGGGAGCTGTTTTTT. The full variable domain, in which reference TRBV7-6 and TRBJ2-2 provide the parts outside the CDR3, is GAGVSQSPRYKVTKRGQDVALRCDPISGHVSLYWYRQALGQGPEFLTYFNYEAQQDKSGLPNDRFSAERPEGSISTLTIQRTEQRDSAMYRCASSFPEGIGTGELFFGEGSRLTVL.

J is TRBJ2-6 and V is TRBV6-1; 9 nucleotides agree with TRBD1. CDR3 length: 17 residues. The V segment lost 6 bases and the J segment 0 bases; nucleotides outside the gene matches: 6. Germline-derived CDR1 and CDR2 are MNHNS and SASEGT. The DNA of the CDR3 is TGTGCCAGCAGGAGGGACAGGGAAATCTCTGGGGCCAACGTCCTGACTTTC. Translated: CASRRDREISGANVLTF.

The V and J genes are TRBV12-3 or TRBV12-4 and TRBJ2-2, with TRBD2 identical over 9 bases. CDR3 length equals 16 residues. After removal of 7 bases from V and 5 bases from J, the junction contained 11 bases not matched to a gene. As DNA, the CDR3 is TGTGCCAGCATCGCGCGGGGGGGCTTAGGAACCGGGGAGCTGTTTTTT. It is translated as CASIARGGLGTGELFF.

The CDR3 region is CASSWGPYSYEQYV. CDR3 sequence (DNA): TGTGCCAGCAGTTGGGGGCCCTACTCCTACGAGCAGTACGTC. J is TRBJ2-7 and V is TRBV27, with TRBD1 as a possible D gene (6 bases). The V gene's germline CDR1 is MNHEY and CDR2 SMNVEV (reference sequence). V lost 4 bases and J lost 0, with 10 bases in between. This CDR3 comprises 14 residues.

The gene calls are TRBV6-6 and TRBJ1-1; TRBD1 might be the D (6 bases). The V end lost 2 bases, the J end lost 1 base, and 14 bases lay between the germline ends. Germline CDR1 reads MNHNY; CDR2 reads SVGAGI (reference sequence). CDR3 length equals 16 residues. Written as DNA, the CDR3 is TGTGCCAGCAGTTACCTAAAGGGGGGGAAGAACACTGAAGCTTTCTTT. Protein: CASSYLKGGKNTEAFF.

This clonotype has more than one count but fewer than ten. CDR3 DNA sequence: TGTGCCAGTAGTATTGGGACAGTTACATCTGAAGCTTTCTTT. Translation gives CASSIGTVTSEAFF. The chain has TRBV19 and TRBJ1-1; TRBD1 agrees at 7 bases. The CDR3 sequence is 14 residues long. The V and J ends lost 3 bases and 6 bases, in that order; junction bases with no gene match: 7. The germline CDR1 and CDR2 sequences are LNHDA and SQIVND (reference sequence).

The rearrangement links TRBV27 to TRBJ2-7; possibly TRBD1 for D (5 bases). CDR3 length: 12 residues. V shed 7 bases and J shed 2 bases, with 9 bases lying between them. Germline V gene sequence: CDR1 MNHEY, CDR2 SMNVEV (reference sequence). The CDR3 DNA reads as TGTGCCAGCATCCAAGGGGCCTACGAGCAGTACGTC. Protein: CASIQGAYEQYV.

This clonotype was observed a handful of times. The V gene is TRBV7-3, the J gene TRBJ1-6; D is uncertain. The CDR3 sequence is 16 residues long. The V gene lost 0 bases and the J gene lost 6 bases, with 12 bases spanning the gap. CDR1 SGHTA and CDR2 FQGTGA come from the germline V gene. CDR3 sequence reads: CASSLTLDRLNSPLHF. For the CDR3, the DNA is TGTGCCAGCAGCTTAACCCTCGATAGGCTTAATTCACCCCTCCACTTT.

The chain joins TRBV7-3 to TRBJ1-5; D unclear. CDR3 length: 11 amino acids. Trimming shortened V by 1 base and J by 8 bases, and 3 bases separated the two germline ends. Looked up from germline, CDR1 is SGHTA and CDR2 is FQGTGA. The CDR3 nucleotides read TGTGCCAGCAGCTTAATGAAGCCCCAGCATTTT. This gives the protein CASSLMKPQHF.

V and J are TRBV27 and TRBJ1-5; no reliable D call. Germline CDR1 MNHEY, CDR2 SMNVEV (reference sequence). The CDR3 spans 10 residues. With 8 bases removed from V and 9 bases from J, the gap between germline ends came to 8 bases. The chain's CDR3 is CASGLGPQHF. Written as DNA, the CDR3 is TGTGCCAGCGGGTTAGGGCCCCAGCATTTT.

The V and J genes are TRBV4-1 and TRBJ2-1; no clear D gene. The V gene's germline CDR1 is MGHRA and CDR2 YSYEKL. Trimming removed 3 bases at V and 6 bases at J, with 15 bases between. This CDR3 comprises 15 residues. CDR3: CASSHAPDTFNEQFF. Written as DNA, the CDR3 is TGCGCCAGCAGCCATGCTCCCGACACTTTCAATGAGCAGTTCTTC.

This clonotype was seen at least ten times. This chain links TRBV4-1 with TRBJ1-5; maybe TRBD1 (5 bases). The germline gives CDR1 MGHRA, CDR2 YSYEKL. Trimming cost V 0 bases and J 5 bases, with 11 bases left between them. This CDR3 is built from 15 residues. CDR3 amino acids: CASSQDRGYHQPQHF. DNA of the CDR3: TGCGCCAGCAGCCAAGATCGGGGGTATCATCAGCCCCAGCATTTT.

V usage is TRBV19 and J usage is TRBJ1-5, with D maybe TRBD1 (6 bases). There are 15 residues in the CDR3. From germline, CDR1 is LNHDA and CDR2 SQIVND (reference sequence). V lost 7 bases to trimming and J lost 0 bases, with 13 bases between them. CDR3 nucleotides: TGTGCCAGTACTATGGACAGTGATAGCAATCAGCCCCAGCATTTT. It yields the protein CASTMDSDSNQPQHF.

On this clonotype itself: A read error may be the cause here, since a much bigger clone is one base away. V gene TRBV7-2 combines with J gene TRBJ2-3, with 8 bases fitting TRBD2. The CDR3 loop spans 15 amino acids. Germline V CDR1 and CDR2: SGHTA, FQGNSA. CDR3 sequence: CVSSLIAGWSDTQYF. In DNA form, the CDR3 reads TGTGTCAGCAGTCTAATAGCGGGGTGGTCAGATACGCAGTATTTT.

The chain combines TRBV10-2 with TRBJ2-1; D gene ambiguous. CDR3 size: 16 residues. Germline-derived CDR1 and CDR2 are WSHSY and SAAADI. V was cut by 3 bases and J by 7 bases, with 19 bases left in between. In nucleotides, the CDR3 is TGCGCCAGCAGTGAACCGCTTCGCGCTCGGCCTAATGAGCAGTTCTTC. It yields the protein CASSEPLRARPNEQFF.

The table lists this clonotype with a few counts. The chain links TRBV11-2 to TRBJ2-5, with 7 positions matching TRBD2. The CDR3 contains 16 residues. Trimming at V came to 2 bases and at J to 0 bases, leaving 6 bases not matched to a gene. CDR1 is SGHAT and CDR2 is FQNNGV in the germline V gene. The CDR3 nucleotides read TGTGCCAGCAGCTTAATAGGCGGGGGAGACCAAGAGACCCAGTACTTC. Protein: CASSLIGGGDQETQYF.

The rearrangement links TRBV10-3 to TRBJ2-1; 9 nucleotides line up with TRBD1. The length of the CDR3 is 15 residues. Germline lookup yields CDR1 ENHRY and CDR2 SYGVKD. Trimming took 6 bases from V and 6 from J; bases not matched to a gene: 9. In DNA form, the CDR3 reads TGTGCCATCAGCTCACAGGGGGCTCAGGTCAATGAGCAGTTCTTC. This codes for CAISSQGAQVNEQFF.

This clonotype occurred a few times. V and J are TRBV11-1 and TRBJ2-7; 7 bases match TRBD2. CDR3 length: 14 amino acids. The junction had 3 bases not matched to a gene; V was cut back by 3 bases and J by 1 base. Germline values: CDR1 SGHAT, CDR2 FQDESV (reference sequence). The chain's CDR3 is CASSFERGSYEQYF. The CDR3 DNA sequence: TGTGCCAGCAGCTTCGAGCGGGGATCCTACGAGCAGTACTTC.

The CDR3, as DNA: TGTACCAGCAGCTTAGGCTACCGAGGAACAGATACGCAGTATTTT. Its translation: CTSSLGYRGTDTQYF. The rearrangement links TRBV7-2 to TRBJ2-3, with no clear D. CDR1 is SGHTA, CDR2 FQGNSA, per germline. Trimming stripped 1 base from V and 3 bases from J, with 11 bases between. The CDR3 totals 15 residues. The complete variable domain, with remaining parts taken from reference TRBV7-2 and TRBJ2-3, reads GAGVSQSPSNKVTEKGKDVELRCDPISGHTALYWYRQSLGQGLEFLIYFQGNSAPDKSGLPSDRFSAERTGGSVSTLTIQRTQQEDSAVYLCTSSLGYRGTDTQYFGPGTRLTVL.

This clonotype showed up many times. The genes are TRBV12-3 or TRBV12-4 and TRBJ2-2; no reliable D call. The germline V and J ends were trimmed by 8 bases and 5 bases, with 15 bases remaining between them. The length of the CDR3 is 14 residues. The CDR3 DNA reads as TGTGCCAGCCTGGGCCTCCCTGGAACCGGGGAGCTGTTTTTT. This translates into CASLGLPGTGELFF.

The gene calls are TRBV14 and TRBJ2-7; 7 bases are a match to TRBD2. Germline V gene lookup returns CDR1 SGHDN and CDR2 FVKESK. The CDR3 totals 14 residues. V was clipped by 3 bases and J by 3 bases; unmatched bases: 5. The CDR3 bases are TGTGCCAGCAGCCAGGGGAGGGGATACTACGAGCAGTACTTC. Its protein is CASSQGRGYYEQYF.